The 4 T cell receptor beta chains in this list originate from one sample, sequenced in a study of blood T cell repertoires in COVID-19. Produced via immunoSEQ multiplex PCR; TCRdb's table is partial and in-frame only. The sample holds some 270,000 clones; approximately 89% are singletons and the top ten take about 3.1%. Input material: PBMCs or T cells enriched from blood (not recorded which). These receptor sequences come from a woman between 35 and 50 years old who had been exposed to COVID-19.

This clone was recorded a few times. This sequence joins TRBV7-9 and TRBJ1-6, with no clear D. Trimming left V 1 base short and J 10 bases short, with 8 bases between. CDR1 is SEHNR, CDR2 FQNEAQ, per germline (reference sequence). This CDR3 has 13 residues. The CDR3 spells CASSLDAVSPLHF. CDR3 nucleotides: TGTGCCAGCAGCTTAGATGCAGTATCACCCCTCCACTTT.

The chain carries TRBV30 and TRBJ1-1; perhaps TRBD1 as D (5 bases). The V end lost 3 bases, the J end lost 9 bases, and 14 bases lay between the germline ends. The CDR3 is made up of 12 amino acids. Germline loops: CDR1 GTSNPN, CDR2 SVGIG (reference sequence). Here the CDR3 DNA reads TGTGCCTGGAGCGTTGACAGACTTCAAGCTTTCTTT. This codes for CAWSVDRLQAFF.

The chain joins TRBV19 to TRBJ2-2; the match to TRBD1 covers 7 bases. Germline CDR1 is LNHDA and CDR2 is SQIVND (reference sequence). The V segment lost 6 bases and the J segment 4 bases; nucleotides outside the gene matches: 2. The CDR3 covers 13 residues. This CDR3 is CASSRGSTGELFF. The CDR3 nucleotides are TGTGCCAGTAGCAGGGGGTCCACCGGGGAGCTGTTTTTT.

V and J are TRBV28 and TRBJ2-1, with D hard to call. This CDR3 is built from 14 residues. From germline, CDR1 is MDHEN and CDR2 SYDVKM. V lost 3 bases, J lost 2 bases, and 8 bases lay in between. CDR3 bases: TGTGCCAGCAGTTTGTCTTATACCTACAATGAGCAGTTCTTC. The encoded protein is CASSLSYTYNEQFF.